Each of the 3 T cell receptor beta chains below was sequenced from the same sample in a study of blood T cell repertoires in COVID-19. The assay was immunoSEQ multiplex PCR, and TCRdb's table has in-frame clones only and misses some. Among about 170,000 clones listed, roughly four fifths were seen once. The sequencing sample was made of peripheral blood. The receptors were gathered from a woman of 80 years or more with acute or convalescent COVID-19.

The chain employs TRBV19 and TRBJ1-1; 7 nucleotides line up with TRBD1. V shed 2 bases and J 0 bases; nucleotides not matched to a gene: 6. Germline V lookup: CDR1 LNHDA, CDR2 SQIVND (reference sequence). The CDR3 has 16 amino acids. DNA for the CDR3: TGTGCCAGTAGTATAAGGGGACAGACGATGAACACTGAAGCTTTCTTT. Encoded protein: CASSIRGQTMNTEAFF.

The rearrangement links TRBV5-8 to TRBJ1-1, with 11 bases matching TRBD1. This CDR3 has 16 amino acids. CDR1 and CDR2 from the germline V gene are SGHTS and YDEGEE. V lost 6 bases to trimming and J lost 4 bases; unmatched junction nucleotides: 11. CDR3 loop: CASNFRDRGTGTEAFF. The CDR3 nucleotides are TGTGCCAGCAATTTCCGGGACAGGGGGACTGGCACTGAAGCTTTCTTT.

The rearrangement links TRBV19 to TRBJ1-5, with a tentative D call TRBD1 (6 bases). This CDR3 region has 14 residues. V gave up 3 bases and J gave up 11 bases, with 17 bases separating them. Germline CDR1 is LNHDA and CDR2 is SQIVND (reference sequence). Written as DNA, the CDR3 is TGTGCCAGTAGTATTCCCGGACAGTCACTGGCCCAGCATTTT. Residues: CASSIPGQSLAQHF.